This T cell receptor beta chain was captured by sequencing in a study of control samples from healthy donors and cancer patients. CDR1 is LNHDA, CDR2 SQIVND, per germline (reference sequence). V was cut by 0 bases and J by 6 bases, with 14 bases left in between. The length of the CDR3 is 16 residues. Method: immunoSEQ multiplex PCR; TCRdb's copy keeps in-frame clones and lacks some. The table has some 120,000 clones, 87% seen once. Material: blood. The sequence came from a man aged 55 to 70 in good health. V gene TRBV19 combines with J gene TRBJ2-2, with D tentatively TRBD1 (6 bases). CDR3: CASSIDLAGTSGELFF. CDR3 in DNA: TGTGCCAGTAGTATAGATCTTGCAGGGACATCCGGGGAGCTGTTTTTT.